The 10 T cell receptor beta chains below were found in one sample sequenced in a study of T-cell reconstitution after alpha-beta-depleted transplantation in children. Unique molecular identifiers were used to barcode this TCRbeta library. TCRdb reprocessed the PCR reads with MiXCR, giving one entry per CDR3 protein. The sample records hundreds of thousands of distinct CDR3 sequences, around 13% being singletons. Here the sequenced sample was PBMCs, taken before TCRalphabeta/CD19-depleted stem cell transplant. The receptors originated from a girl aged 2 to 10 with congenital amegakaryocytic thrombocytopenia, due to receive a stem cell transplant.

This clonotype came up many times. The gene calls are TRBV6-4 and TRBJ1-2; D ambiguous. Germline assignment: CDR1 MRHNA and CDR2 SNTAGT. The CDR3 is 13 amino acids. V lost 3 bases to trimming and J lost 2 bases, with 7 bases between them. The CDR3 coding sequence is TGTGCCAGCAGTGAGACGGGGAACTATGGCTACACCTTC. The encoded protein is CASSETGNYGYTF.

The chain recombines TRBV6-1 with TRBJ1-2; D is unresolved. The germline V gene encodes CDR1 MNHNS and CDR2 SASEGT. The CDR3 length is 12 residues. With 8 bases removed from V and 11 bases from J, the gap between germline ends came to 18 bases. The CDR3 sequence: CASPGVARGYTF. The CDR3 DNA reads TGTGCCAGCCCCGGGGTTGCTAGAGGTTACACCTTC.

This chain uses TRBV5-1 with TRBJ1-2; D perhaps matches TRBD1 (5 bases). The germline CDR1 and CDR2 sequences are SGHRS and YFSETQ. Trimming cost V 1 base and J 3 bases, with 19 bases left between them. CDR3 size: 17 residues. CDR3 loop: CASSLTIKGLGDYGYTF. CDR3 nucleotide sequence: TGCGCCAGCAGCTTGACCATAAAGGGACTGGGCGACTATGGCTACACCTTC.

The table lists this clonotype with a few counts. V is TRBV20-1 and J is TRBJ2-7, with 9 bases that match TRBD1. Trimming at V came to 3 bases and at J to 3 bases, leaving 18 bases not matched to a gene. The CDR3 consists of 18 residues. Germline CDR1 and CDR2: DFQATT and SNEGSKA (reference sequence). CDR3 coding DNA: TGCAGTGCTAGGCGACAGGGGGTCTCAATATACCCTCTCTACGAGCAGTACTTC. Encoded protein: CSARRQGVSIYPLYEQYF.

The chain joins TRBV20-1 to TRBJ1-1; maybe TRBD1 (5 bases). The germline CDR1 and CDR2 sequences are DFQATT and SNEGSKA (reference sequence). The CDR3 contains 13 residues. V lost 5 bases to trimming and J lost 8 bases, with 18 bases between them. This CDR3 reads CSASPLGQGEAFF. CDR3 sequence (DNA): TGCAGTGCTTCCCCCCTAGGGCAGGGCGAAGCTTTCTTT.

The chain is built from TRBV20-1 and TRBJ2-5; D possibly corresponds to TRBD1 (6 bases). This CDR3 is 12 amino acids long. Germline V gene data show CDR1 as DFQATT and CDR2 as SNEGSKA (reference sequence). The ends were cut back, 4 bases at V and 7 bases at J, with 13 bases in the middle. CDR3 amino acids: CSATRQVGTQYF. In DNA form, the CDR3 reads TGCAGTGCTACCCGACAGGTTGGGACCCAGTACTTC.

This clonotype was found many times. V usage is TRBV20-1 and J usage is TRBJ2-3, with 11 nucleotides matching TRBD2. In germline, CDR1 is DFQATT, CDR2 SNEGSKA (reference sequence). The CDR3 is made up of 18 amino acids. Trimming at V came to 0 bases and at J to 3 bases, leaving 11 bases not matched to a gene. CDR3 loop: CSARDRSRSGRGTDTQYF. The CDR3 DNA reads as TGCAGTGCTAGAGATCGCAGTCGTAGCGGGAGGGGAACAGATACGCAGTATTTT.

This clonotype was seen at least ten times. This chain uses TRBV7-8 with TRBJ2-4; no clear D. V dropped 8 bases and J dropped 1 base, with 3 bases sitting between them. CDR3 length: 11 amino acids. CDR1 and CDR2 (germline): SGHVS, FQNEAQ. CDR3 sequence (DNA): TGTGCCAGCGTCGCCAAAAACATTCAGTACTTC. It yields the protein CASVAKNIQYF.

This clonotype turned up a few times. The chain couples TRBV5-1 to TRBJ1-1, with D uncertain. The V gene's germline CDR1 is SGHRS and CDR2 YFSETQ. V lost 0 bases, J lost 6 bases, and 12 bases lay in between. The CDR3 is made up of 14 amino acids. CDR3: CASSLVPFGAEAFF. For the CDR3, the DNA is TGCGCCAGCAGCTTGGTGCCGTTCGGGGCTGAAGCTTTCTTT.

The genes are TRBV7-9 and TRBJ2-7; D remains ambiguous. Germline V lookup: CDR1 SEHNR, CDR2 FQNEAQ (reference sequence). The CDR3 is 14 residues long. The V and J ends lost 5 bases and 0 bases respectively, with 11 bases between them. The CDR3 reads CASSPDGISYEQYF. The CDR3 coding sequence is TGTGCCAGCAGCCCCGATGGGATCTCCTACGAGCAGTACTTC. Variable domain in full (rest from reference TRBV7-9 and TRBJ2-7): DTGVSQNPRHKITKRGQNVTFRCDPISEHNRLYWYRQTLGQGPEFLTYFQNEAQLEKSRLLSDRFSAERPKGSFSTLEIQRTEQGDSAMYLCASSPDGISYEQYFGPGTRLTVT.